This T cell receptor (beta chain) was obtained from a study of T cell clonality in common variable immunodeficiency. This clone showed up many times. Coverage ceases 3 residues before the CDR3 finishes, and the germline J gene fills in the end. There are 14 residues in the CDR3. Between the trimmed V and J ends, which lost 4 bases and 0 bases, there was a span of 4 bases. Per the germline V gene, CDR1 is SNHLY and CDR2 is FYNNEI. Profiled with immunoSEQ multiplex PCR; TCRdb holds only in-frame clones, not every one. The sample has about 42,000 clones, none seen only once. The genes are TRBV2 and TRBJ1-6, with D uncertain. Material: peripheral blood mononuclear cells. This clonotype was obtained from a person aged 18 to 75 in good health. The CDR3 bases that were read are TGTGCCAGCAGTGTTAGCTCCTATAATTCACCC. Translating it yields CASSVSSYNSP. The full-length CDR3 reads as CASSVSSYNSPLHF.